This T cell receptor (beta chain) emerged from a study of CD8 T cells in Susac syndrome. Sequencing of TCR beta drew on CD8+ and CD4+ T cells from blood. Controls were healthy donors (matched for age and sex). TEMRA cells were FACS-enriched, while CD8+ and CD4+ T cells were negatively isolated. Random hexamers were used to reverse transcribe an amount of about 0.45 to 1 ug RNA. The TCR beta CDR3 was amplified by immunoSEQ multiplex PCR across 54 Vbeta, 13 Jbeta. MiXCR, run by TCRdb on the immunoSEQ multiplex PCR reads, gives a single entry per CDR3 protein. This table holds roughly 180,000 distinct CDR3 sequences, around 96% found once. Germline-derived CDR1 and CDR2 are KGHSH and LQKENI. The CDR3 sequence is 14 residues long. Trimming at V came to 6 bases and at J to 5 bases, leaving 7 bases not matched to a gene.

Sequenced: CD4+ T cells from PBMCs. This sequence was found in a human donor in good health. The chain couples TRBV18 to TRBJ2-4, with 7 bases that match TRBD2. The CDR3 bases are TGTGCCAGCTCCATGAGCGGGACCGAAAACATTCAGTACTTC. It is translated as CASSMSGTENIQYF.